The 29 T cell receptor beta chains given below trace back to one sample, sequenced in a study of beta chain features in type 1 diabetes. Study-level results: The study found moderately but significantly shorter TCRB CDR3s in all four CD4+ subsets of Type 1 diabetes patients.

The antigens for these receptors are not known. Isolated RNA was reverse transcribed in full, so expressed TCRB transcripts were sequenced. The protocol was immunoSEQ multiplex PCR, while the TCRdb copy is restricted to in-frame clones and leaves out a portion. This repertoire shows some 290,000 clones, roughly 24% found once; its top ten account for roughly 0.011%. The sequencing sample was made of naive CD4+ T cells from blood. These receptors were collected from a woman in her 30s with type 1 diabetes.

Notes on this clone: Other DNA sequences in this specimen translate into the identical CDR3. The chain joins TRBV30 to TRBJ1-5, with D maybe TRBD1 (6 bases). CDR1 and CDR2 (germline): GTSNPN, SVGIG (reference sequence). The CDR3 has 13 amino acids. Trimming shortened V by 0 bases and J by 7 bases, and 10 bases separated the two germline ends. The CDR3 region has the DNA TGTGCCTGGAGTGTACAGGGCGACCAGCCCCAGCATTTT. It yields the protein CAWSVQGDQPQHF.

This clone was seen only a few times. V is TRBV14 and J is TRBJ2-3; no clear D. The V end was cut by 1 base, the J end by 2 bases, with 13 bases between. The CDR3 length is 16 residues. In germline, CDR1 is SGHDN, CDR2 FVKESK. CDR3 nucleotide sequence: TGTGCCAGCAGCCAAGGTACCTACCCGGTCACAGATACGCAGTATTTT. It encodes CASSQGTYPVTDTQYF.

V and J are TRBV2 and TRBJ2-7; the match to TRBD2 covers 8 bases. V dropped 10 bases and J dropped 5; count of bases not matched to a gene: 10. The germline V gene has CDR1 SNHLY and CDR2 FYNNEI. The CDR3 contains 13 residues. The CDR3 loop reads CATKREIQDEQYF. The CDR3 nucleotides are TGTGCCACCAAGCGGGAGATACAGGACGAGCAGTACTTC.

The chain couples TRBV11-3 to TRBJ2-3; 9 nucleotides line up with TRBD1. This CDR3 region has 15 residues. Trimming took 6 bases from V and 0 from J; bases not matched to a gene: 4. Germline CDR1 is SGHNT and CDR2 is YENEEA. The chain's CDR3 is CASSPGTGSTDTQYF. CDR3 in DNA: TGTGCCAGCAGTCCCGGGACAGGGAGCACAGATACGCAGTATTTT.

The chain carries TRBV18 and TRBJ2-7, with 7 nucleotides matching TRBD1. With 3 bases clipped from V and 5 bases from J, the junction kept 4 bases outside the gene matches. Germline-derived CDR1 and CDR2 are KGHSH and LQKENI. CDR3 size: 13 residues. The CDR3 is CASSPTGWHEQYF. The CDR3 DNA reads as TGTGCCAGCTCACCGACAGGGTGGCACGAGCAGTACTTC. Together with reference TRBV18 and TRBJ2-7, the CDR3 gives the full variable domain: NAGVMQNPRHLVRRRGQEARLRCSPMKGHSHVYWYRQLPEEGLKFMVYLQKENIIDESGMPKERFSAEFPKEGPSILRIQQVVRGDSAAYFCASSPTGWHEQYFGPGTRLTVT.

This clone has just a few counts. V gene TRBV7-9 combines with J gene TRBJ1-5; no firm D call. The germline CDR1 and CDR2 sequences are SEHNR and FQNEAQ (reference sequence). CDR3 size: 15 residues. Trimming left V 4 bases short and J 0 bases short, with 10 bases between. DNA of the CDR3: TGTGCCAGCAGCTACGGGGATGGTAGCAATCAGCCCCAGCATTTT. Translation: CASSYGDGSNQPQHF.

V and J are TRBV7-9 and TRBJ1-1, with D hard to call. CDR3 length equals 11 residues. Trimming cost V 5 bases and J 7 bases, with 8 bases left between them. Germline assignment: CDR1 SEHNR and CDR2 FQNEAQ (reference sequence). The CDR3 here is CASSNTLEAFF. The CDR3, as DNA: TGTGCCAGCAGCAACACCCTTGAAGCTTTCTTT.

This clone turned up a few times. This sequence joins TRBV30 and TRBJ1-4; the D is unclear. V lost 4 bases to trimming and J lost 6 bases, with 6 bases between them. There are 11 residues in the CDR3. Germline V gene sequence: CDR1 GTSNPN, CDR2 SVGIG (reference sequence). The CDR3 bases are TGTGCCTGGAAGACTCATGAAAAACTGTTTTTT. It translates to CAWKTHEKLFF.

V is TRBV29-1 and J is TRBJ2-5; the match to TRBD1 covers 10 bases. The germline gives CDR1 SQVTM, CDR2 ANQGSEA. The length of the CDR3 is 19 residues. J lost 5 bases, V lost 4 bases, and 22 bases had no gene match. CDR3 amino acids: CSVVGGMGFDRGRGETQYF. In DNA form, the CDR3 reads TGCAGCGTTGTGGGGGGAATGGGTTTTGACAGGGGGCGTGGGGAGACCCAGTACTTC.

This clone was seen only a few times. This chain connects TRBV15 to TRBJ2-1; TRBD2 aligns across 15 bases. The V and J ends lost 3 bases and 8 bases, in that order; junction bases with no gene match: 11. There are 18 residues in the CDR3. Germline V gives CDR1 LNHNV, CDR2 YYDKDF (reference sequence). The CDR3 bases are TGTGCCACCAGCAGGCCGGGACTAGCGGGAGGTTTCGTCGATGAGCAGTTCTTC. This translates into CATSRPGLAGGFVDEQFF.

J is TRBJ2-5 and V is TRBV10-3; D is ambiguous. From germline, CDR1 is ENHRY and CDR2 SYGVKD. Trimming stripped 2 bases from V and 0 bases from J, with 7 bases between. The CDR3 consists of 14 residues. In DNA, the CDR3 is TGTGCCATCAGTGAGGCAGCGTACCAAGAGACCCAGTACTTC. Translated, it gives CAISEAAYQETQYF.

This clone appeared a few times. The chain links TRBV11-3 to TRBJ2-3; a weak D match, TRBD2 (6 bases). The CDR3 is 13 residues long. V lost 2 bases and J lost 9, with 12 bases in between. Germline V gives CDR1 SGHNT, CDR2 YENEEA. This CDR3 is CASSLFSRETQYF. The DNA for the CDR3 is TGTGCCAGCAGCTTATTCTCCCGGGAGACGCAGTATTTT.

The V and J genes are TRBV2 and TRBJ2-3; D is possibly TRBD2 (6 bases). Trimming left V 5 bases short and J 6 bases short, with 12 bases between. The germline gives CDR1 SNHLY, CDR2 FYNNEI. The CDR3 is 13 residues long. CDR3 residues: CASSSSTRDTQYF. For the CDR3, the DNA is TGTGCCAGCAGTAGTTCGACTAGGGATACGCAGTATTTT.

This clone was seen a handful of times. The CDR3 spells CASKGDRGDIQYF. The CDR3 region has the DNA TGTGCCAGCAAAGGAGATCGGGGGGACATTCAGTACTTC. This sequence joins TRBV25-1 and TRBJ2-4; 7 bases align to TRBD2. Germline V gene data show CDR1 as MGHDK and CDR2 as SYGVNS. Trimming removed 7 bases from V and 8 bases from J; junction bases left unmatched: 8. There are 13 residues in the CDR3.

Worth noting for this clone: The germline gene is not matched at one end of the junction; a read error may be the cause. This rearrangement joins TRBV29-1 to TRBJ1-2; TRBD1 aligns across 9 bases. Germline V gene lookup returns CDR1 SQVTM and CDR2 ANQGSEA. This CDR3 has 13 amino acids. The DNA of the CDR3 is TGCAGCGCACTGGGACAGGGAAAGGCCGGTGAGGCCTTC. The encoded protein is CSALGQGKAGEAF.

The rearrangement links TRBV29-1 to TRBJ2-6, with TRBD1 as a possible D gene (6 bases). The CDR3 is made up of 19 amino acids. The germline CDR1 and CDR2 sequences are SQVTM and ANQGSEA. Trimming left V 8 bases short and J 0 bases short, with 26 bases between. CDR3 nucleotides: TGCAGCAAGGGGATTGACAGGTGCTTGGGTAGCTCTGGGGCCAACGTCCTGACTTTC. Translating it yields CSKGIDRCLGSSGANVLTF.

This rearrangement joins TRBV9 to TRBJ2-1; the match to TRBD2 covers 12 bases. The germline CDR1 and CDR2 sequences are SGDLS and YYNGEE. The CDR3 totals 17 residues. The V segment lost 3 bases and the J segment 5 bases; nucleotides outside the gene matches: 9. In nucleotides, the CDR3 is TGTGCCAGCAGCGCCCTAGCGGGAGGGAAGGTGGACAATGAGCAGTTCTTC. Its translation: CASSALAGGKVDNEQFF.

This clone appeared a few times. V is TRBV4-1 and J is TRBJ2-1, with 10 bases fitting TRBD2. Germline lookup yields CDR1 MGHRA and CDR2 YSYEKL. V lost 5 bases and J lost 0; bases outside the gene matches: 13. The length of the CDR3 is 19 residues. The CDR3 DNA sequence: TGCGCCAGCAGCTTTCCCGAGACTAGCGGGTCTCGCTCCTACAATGAGCAGTTCTTC. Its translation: CASSFPETSGSRSYNEQFF.

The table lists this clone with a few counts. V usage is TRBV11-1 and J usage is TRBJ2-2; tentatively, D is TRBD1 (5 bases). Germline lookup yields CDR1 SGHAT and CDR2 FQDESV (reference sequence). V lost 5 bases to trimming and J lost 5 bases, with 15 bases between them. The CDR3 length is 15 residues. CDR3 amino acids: CASSLQGWGTGELFF. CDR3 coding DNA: TGTGCCAGCAGCCTCCAGGGATGGGGTACCGGGGAGCTGTTTTTT.

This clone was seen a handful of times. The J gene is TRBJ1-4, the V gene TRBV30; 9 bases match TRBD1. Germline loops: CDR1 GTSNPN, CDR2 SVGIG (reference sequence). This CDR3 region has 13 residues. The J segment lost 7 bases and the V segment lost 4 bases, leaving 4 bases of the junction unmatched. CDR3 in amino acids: CAWKSTGGEKLFF. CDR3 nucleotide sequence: TGTGCCTGGAAATCGACAGGGGGTGAAAAACTGTTTTTT.

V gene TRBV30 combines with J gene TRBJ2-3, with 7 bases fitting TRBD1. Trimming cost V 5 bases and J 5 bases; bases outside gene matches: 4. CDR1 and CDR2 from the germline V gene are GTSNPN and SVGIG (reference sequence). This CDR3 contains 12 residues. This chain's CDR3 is CAWGDSRDTQYF. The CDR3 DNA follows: TGTGCCTGGGGGGACAGCCGAGATACGCAGTATTTT. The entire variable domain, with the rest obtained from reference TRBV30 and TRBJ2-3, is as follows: SQTIHQWPATLVQPVGSPLSLECTVEGTSNPNLYWYRQAAGRGLQLLFYSVGIGQISSEVPQNLSASRPQDRQFILSSKKLLLSDSGFYLCAWGDSRDTQYFGPGTRLTVL.

The CDR3 sequence is CASRTGQNTYEQYF. The CDR3 DNA sequence: TGTGCCAGCAGGACGGGACAGAATACCTACGAGCAGTACTTC. V and J are TRBV6-6 and TRBJ2-7; 7 bases are shared with TRBD1. The CDR3 covers 14 residues. The germline V gene encodes CDR1 MNHNY and CDR2 SVGAGI (reference sequence). The V gene end was trimmed by 6 bases and the J gene end by 2 bases; junction bases not matched to a gene: 7.

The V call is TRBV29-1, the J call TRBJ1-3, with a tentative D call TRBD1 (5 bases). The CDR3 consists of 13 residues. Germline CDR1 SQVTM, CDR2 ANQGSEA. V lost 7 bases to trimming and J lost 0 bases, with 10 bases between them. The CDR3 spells CSGQGNSGNTIYF. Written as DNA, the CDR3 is TGCAGCGGCCAGGGAAACTCTGGAAACACCATATATTTT.

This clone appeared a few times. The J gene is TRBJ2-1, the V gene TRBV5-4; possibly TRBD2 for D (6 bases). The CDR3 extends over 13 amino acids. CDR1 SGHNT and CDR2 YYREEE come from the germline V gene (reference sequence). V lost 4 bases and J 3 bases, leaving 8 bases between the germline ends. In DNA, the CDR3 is TGTGCCAGCAGCCCGGGACTCTACAATGAGCAGTTCTTC. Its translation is CASSPGLYNEQFF.

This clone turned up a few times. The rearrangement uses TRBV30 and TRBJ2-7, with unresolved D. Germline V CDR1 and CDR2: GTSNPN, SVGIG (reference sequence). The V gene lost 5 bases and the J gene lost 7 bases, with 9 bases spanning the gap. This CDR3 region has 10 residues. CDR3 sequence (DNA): TGTGCCTGGGGTCGAGGAGAGCAGTACTTC. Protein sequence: CAWGRGEQYF. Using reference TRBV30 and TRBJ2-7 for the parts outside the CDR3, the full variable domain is SQTIHQWPATLVQPVGSPLSLECTVEGTSNPNLYWYRQAAGRGLQLLFYSVGIGQISSEVPQNLSASRPQDRQFILSSKKLLLSDSGFYLCAWGRGEQYFGPGTRLTVT.

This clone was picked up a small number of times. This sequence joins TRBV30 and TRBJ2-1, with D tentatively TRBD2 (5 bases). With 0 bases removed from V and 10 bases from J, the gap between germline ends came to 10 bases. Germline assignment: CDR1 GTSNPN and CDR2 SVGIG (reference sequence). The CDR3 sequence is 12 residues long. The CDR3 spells CAWSVFAGEQFF. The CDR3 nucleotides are TGTGCCTGGAGTGTCTTTGCGGGCGAGCAGTTCTTC.

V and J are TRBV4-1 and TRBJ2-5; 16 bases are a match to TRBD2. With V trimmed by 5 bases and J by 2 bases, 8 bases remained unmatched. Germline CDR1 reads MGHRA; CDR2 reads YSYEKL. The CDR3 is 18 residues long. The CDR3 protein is CASSFLGLAGGRQETQYF. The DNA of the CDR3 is TGCGCCAGCAGCTTTTTGGGACTAGCGGGAGGGCGGCAAGAGACCCAGTACTTC.

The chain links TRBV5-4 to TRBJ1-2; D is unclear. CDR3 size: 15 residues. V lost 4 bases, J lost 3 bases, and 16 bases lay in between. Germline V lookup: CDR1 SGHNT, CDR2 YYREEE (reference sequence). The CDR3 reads CASSVAGAAYYGYTF. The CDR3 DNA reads TGTGCCAGCAGCGTAGCGGGCGCAGCCTACTATGGCTACACCTTC.

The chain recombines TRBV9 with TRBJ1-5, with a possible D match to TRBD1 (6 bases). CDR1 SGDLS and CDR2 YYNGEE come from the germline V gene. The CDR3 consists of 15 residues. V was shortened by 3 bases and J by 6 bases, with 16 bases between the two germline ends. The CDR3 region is CASSADTGMGQPQHF. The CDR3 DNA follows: TGTGCCAGCAGCGCAGATACAGGGATGGGTCAGCCCCAGCATTTT.